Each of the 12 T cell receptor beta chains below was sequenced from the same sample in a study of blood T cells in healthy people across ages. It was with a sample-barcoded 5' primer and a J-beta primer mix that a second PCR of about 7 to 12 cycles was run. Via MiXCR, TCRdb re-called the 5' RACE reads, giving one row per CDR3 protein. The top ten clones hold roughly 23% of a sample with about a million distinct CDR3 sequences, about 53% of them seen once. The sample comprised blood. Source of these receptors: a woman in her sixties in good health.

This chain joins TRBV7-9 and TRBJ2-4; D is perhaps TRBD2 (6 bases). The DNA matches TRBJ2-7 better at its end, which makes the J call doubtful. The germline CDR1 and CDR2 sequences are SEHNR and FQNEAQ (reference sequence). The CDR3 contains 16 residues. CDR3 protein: CASSRTGGGVNYEQYF. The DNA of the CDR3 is TGTGCCAGCAGCCGGACTGGCGGAGGGGTTAACTACGAGCAGTACTTC.

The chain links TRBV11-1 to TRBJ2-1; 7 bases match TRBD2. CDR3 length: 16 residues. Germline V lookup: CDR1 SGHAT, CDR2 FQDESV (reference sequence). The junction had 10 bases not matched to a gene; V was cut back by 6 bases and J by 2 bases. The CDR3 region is CASSLRGGTTYNEQFF. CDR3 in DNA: TGTGCCAGCAGTCTGAGAGGCGGGACTACCTACAATGAGCAGTTCTTC.

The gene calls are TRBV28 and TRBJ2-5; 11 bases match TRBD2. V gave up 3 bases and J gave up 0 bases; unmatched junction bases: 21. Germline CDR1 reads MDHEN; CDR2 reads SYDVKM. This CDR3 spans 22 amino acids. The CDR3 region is CASSFPAHGTSGTPWYQETQYF. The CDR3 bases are TGTGCCAGCAGTTTCCCAGCTCATGGGACTAGCGGAACACCTTGGTACCAAGAGACCCAGTACTTC.

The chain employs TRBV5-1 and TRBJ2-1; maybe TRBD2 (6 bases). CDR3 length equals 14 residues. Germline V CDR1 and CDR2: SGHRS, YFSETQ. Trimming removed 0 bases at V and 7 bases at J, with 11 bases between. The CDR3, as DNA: TGCGCCAGCAGCTTGGGAGCGGCGGGGAATGAGCAGTTCTTC. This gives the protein CASSLGAAGNEQFF.

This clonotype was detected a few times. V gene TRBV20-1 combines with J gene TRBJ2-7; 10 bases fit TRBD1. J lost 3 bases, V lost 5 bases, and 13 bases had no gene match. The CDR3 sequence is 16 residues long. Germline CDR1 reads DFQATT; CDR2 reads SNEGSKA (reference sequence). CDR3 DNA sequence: TGCAGTGCTTCTAAAAGGGGGGGACAGGGGTTCTACGAGCAGTACTTC. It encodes CSASKRGGQGFYEQYF.

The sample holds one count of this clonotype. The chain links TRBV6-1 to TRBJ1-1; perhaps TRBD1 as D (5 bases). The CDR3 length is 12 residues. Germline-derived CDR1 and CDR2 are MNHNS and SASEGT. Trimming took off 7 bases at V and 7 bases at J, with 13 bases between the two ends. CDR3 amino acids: CASNRGRDEAFF. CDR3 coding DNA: TGTGCCAGCAATCGGGGGAGGGATGAAGCTTTCTTT.

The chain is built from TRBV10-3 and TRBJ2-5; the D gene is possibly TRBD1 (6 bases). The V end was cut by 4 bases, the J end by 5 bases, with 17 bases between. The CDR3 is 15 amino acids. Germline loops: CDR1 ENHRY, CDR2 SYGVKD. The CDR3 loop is CAISGLAGVGETQYF. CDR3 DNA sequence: TGTGCCATCAGTGGACTTGCAGGGGTTGGGGAGACCCAGTACTTC.

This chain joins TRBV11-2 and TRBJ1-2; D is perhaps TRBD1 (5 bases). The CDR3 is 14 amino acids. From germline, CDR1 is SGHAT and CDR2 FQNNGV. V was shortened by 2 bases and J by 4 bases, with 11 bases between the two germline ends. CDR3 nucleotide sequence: TGTGCCAGCAGCTTAACCCGGGACCTCTATGGCTACACCTTC. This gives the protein CASSLTRDLYGYTF.

The CDR3 DNA sequence: TGTGCCAGCAGTTGGGGGGTGAACCCCACAGATACGCAGTATTTT. It is translated as CASSWGVNPTDTQYF. V is TRBV27 and J is TRBJ2-3; D is possibly TRBD2 (6 bases). The CDR3 totals 15 residues. The V end was cut by 4 bases, the J end by 2 bases, with 13 bases between. Germline V gives CDR1 MNHEY, CDR2 SMNVEV (reference sequence).

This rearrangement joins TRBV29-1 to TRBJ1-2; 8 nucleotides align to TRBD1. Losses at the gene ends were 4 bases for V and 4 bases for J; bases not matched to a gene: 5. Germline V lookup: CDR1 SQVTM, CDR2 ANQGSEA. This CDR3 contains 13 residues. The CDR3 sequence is CSVGSTGGYGYTF. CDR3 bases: TGCAGCGTTGGGTCCACAGGGGGCTATGGCTACACCTTC.

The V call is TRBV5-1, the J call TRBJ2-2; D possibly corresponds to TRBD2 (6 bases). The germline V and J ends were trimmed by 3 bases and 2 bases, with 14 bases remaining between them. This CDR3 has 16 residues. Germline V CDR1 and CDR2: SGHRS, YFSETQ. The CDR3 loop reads CASSYRGTPNTGELFF. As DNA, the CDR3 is TGCGCCAGCAGCTACCGCGGGACCCCAAACACCGGGGAGCTGTTTTTT.

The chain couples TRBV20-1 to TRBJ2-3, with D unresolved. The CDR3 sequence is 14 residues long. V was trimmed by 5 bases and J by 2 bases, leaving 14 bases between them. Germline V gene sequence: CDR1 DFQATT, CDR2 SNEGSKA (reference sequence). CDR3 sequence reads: CSAPKGGNTDTQYF. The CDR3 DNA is TGCAGTGCTCCAAAAGGCGGTAACACAGATACGCAGTATTTT.